This T cell receptor beta chain appears in the sequencing data of a study of PD-L1 blockade in urothelial cancer. For the study at large: Blood samples contained a median 141,255 T cells. Regarding the study as a whole: Below-median pretreatment blood TCR clonality was associated with improved progression-free and overall survival.

Comment on this clone: Its cognate antigen is unknown.

Libraries were prepared by immunoSEQ multiplex PCR; TCRdb keeps only in-frame clonotypes and omits some of them. Of about 71,000 clones in the sample, 70% to 90% were seen once. Each patient contributed between 1 and 8 total time points of blood mononuclear cells, pretreatment and during treatment. The material was PBMCs, obtained around atezolizumab (anti-PD-L1) treatment. The sequence came from a man aged 60 to 75 with urothelial cancer.

The CDR3 spells CASSYGVGSIDEQYF. CDR3 in DNA: TGTGCCAGCAGTTACGGCGTAGGGAGTATAGACGAGCAGTACTTC. The rearrangement links TRBV6-5 to TRBJ2-7; possible D gene TRBD2, 5 bases. V was pared by 2 bases and J by 5 bases, with 16 bases between. The CDR3 loop spans 15 amino acids. Germline CDR1 MNHEY, CDR2 SVGAGI.